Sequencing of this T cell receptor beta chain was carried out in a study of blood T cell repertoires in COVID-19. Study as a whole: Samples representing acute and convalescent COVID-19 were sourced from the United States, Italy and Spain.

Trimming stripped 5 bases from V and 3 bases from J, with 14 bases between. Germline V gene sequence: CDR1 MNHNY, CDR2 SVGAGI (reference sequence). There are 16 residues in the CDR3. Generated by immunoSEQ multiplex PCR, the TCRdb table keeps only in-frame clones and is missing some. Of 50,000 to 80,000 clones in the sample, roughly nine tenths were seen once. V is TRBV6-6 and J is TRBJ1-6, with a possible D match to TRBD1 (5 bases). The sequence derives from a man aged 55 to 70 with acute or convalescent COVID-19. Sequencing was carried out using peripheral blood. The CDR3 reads CASSPSGRDYNSPLHF. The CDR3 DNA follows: TGTGCCAGCAGTCCCTCGGGCAGGGACTATAATTCACCCCTCCACTTT.